The rows below give T cell receptor beta chains drawn from one sample of a study of T cells in Graves' hyperthyroidism and ophthalmopathy. MiXCR, run by TCRdb on the multiplex PCR reads, gives a single entry per CDR3 protein. The sample lists about 530,000 distinct CDR3 sequences, approximately 17% occurring once. The sequenced sample was blood. The source of these receptors is a woman younger than 30 with Graves' ophthalmopathy. CDR3s include the opening cysteine and the closing phenylalanine or tryptophan. D genes are given only for firm matches. Expanded clones get a size class; other rows say once, few or many, or leave the size out.

v_gene	j_gene	d_gene	len	abundance	CDR3nt	CDR3aa
TRBV28	TRBJ2-7	TRBD2	15	NA	TGTGCCAGCAGCTATGGACTAGCGGGAACCTACGAGCAGTACTTC	CASSYGLAGTYEQYF
TRBV7-9	TRBJ2-7	NA	13	few	TGTGCCAGCAGCTGGGACGGTTCCTACGAGCAGTACTTC	CASSWDGSYEQYF
TRBV20-1	TRBJ2-4	NA	15	many	TGCAGTGCTAGAGATCTCAAGGAGGCCAAAAACATTCAGTACTTC	CSARDLKEAKNIQYF
TRBV15	TRBJ1-2	NA	13	NA	TGTGCCACCAGCAGTTCTGGGGAGTATGGCTACACCTTC	CATSSSGEYGYTF
TRBV20-1	TRBJ2-7	NA	14	many	TGCAGTGCTAGAGTCCCGGGAAAAACGTACGAGCAGTACTTC	CSARVPGKTYEQYF
TRBV7-6	TRBJ1-5	NA	16	few	TGTGCCAGCAGCCCATTACAGGGCCGCCTCAATCAGCCCCAGCATTTT	CASSPLQGRLNQPQHF
TRBV20-1	TRBJ2-7	NA	13	many	TGCAGTGCCGGCGCGGGGGCCATCTACGAGCAGTACTTC	CSAGAGAIYEQYF
TRBV28	TRBJ2-7	TRBD2	17	many	TGTGCCAGCAGTTTTGAGTCTAGCGGGAGGGCCTCCTACGAGCAGTACTTC	CASSFESSGRASYEQYF
TRBV27	TRBJ2-1	NA	14	few	TGTGCCACCTCACGGCGAGGGGTTGTCGATGAGCAGTTCTTC	CATSRRGVVDEQFF
TRBV30	TRBJ2-2	NA	15	NA	TGTGCCTGGAGTCTGGGGGAGAGCGAGACCGGGGAGCTGTTTTTT	CAWSLGESETGELFF
TRBV20-1	TRBJ2-3	TRBD2	17	NA	TGCAGTGCTAGACCCCTCAGACTAGCGGGGCGGGGGTCTACGCAGTATTTT	CSARPLRLAGRGSTQYF
TRBV6-1	TRBJ1-1	TRBD1	14	many	TGTGCCAGCAGTAAGGGACAGGGACGCACTGAAGCTTTCTTT	CASSKGQGRTEAFF
TRBV2	TRBJ2-7	TRBD2	16	many	TGTGCCAGCAGTGAAGCGCTGTCTAGCGGGAGCTACGAGCAGTACTTC	CASSEALSSGSYEQYF
TRBV7-9	TRBJ1-5	NA	14	few	TGTGCCAGCAGCGAACAGGGATTGTATCAGCCCCAGCATTTT	CASSEQGLYQPQHF
TRBV12-3/TRBV12-4	TRBJ1-1	NA	14	few	TGTGCCAGCAGTTTTGTGGGAGTTAACACTGAAGCTTTCTTT	CASSFVGVNTEAFF
TRBV18	TRBJ2-5	NA	13	few	TGTGCCAGCTTCCGTGAGGTACAAGAGACCCAGTACTTC	CASFREVQETQYF
TRBV10-3	TRBJ1-2	TRBD1	13	few	TGTGCCATCAGTGGAAACGAAGACAGGGCTCTCTCCTTC	CAISGNEDRALSF
TRBV6-1	TRBJ2-5	TRBD1	15	few	TGTGCCAGCAGTTCCACCGGGACAGGGAAGAAGACCCAGTACTTC	CASSSTGTGKKTQYF
TRBV25-1	TRBJ1-6	NA	14	NA	TGTGCCAGCAGTGGACAGATGGGCAATTCACCCCTCCACTTT	CASSGQMGNSPLHF
TRBV30	TRBJ1-1	NA	12	few	TGTGCCTGGATTAAGGAGAACACTGAAGCTTTCTTT	CAWIKENTEAFF
TRBV5-5	TRBJ2-3	TRBD2	15	few	TGTGCCAGCAGCTTCTCTAGCGGGGACACAGATACGCAGTATTTT	CASSFSSGDTDTQYF
TRBV14	TRBJ1-2	NA	15	NA	TGTGCCAGCAGCCAAGCCAGTTCCCCGGGCTATGGCTACACCTTC	CASSQASSPGYGYTF
TRBV28	TRBJ1-6	TRBD1	13	NA	TGTGCCAGCAAGGGGGCCGATAATTCACCCCTCCACTTT	CASKGADNSPLHF
TRBV11-2	TRBJ2-5	NA	14	many	TGTGCCAGCAGCTTAAGGATCAGGCAAGAGACCCAGTACTTC	CASSLRIRQETQYF
TRBV27	TRBJ1-1	NA	15	NA	TGTGCCAGCCGAGCCCGGGGGATGGCTAACACTGAAGCTTTCTTT	CASRARGMANTEAFF
TRBV6-4	TRBJ2-3	TRBD2	15	NA	TGTGCCAGCAGTGGGGAAGCGGGGAGCACAGATACGCAGTATTTT	CASSGEAGSTDTQYF
TRBV10-3	TRBJ2-7	NA	14	many	TGTGCCATCAGCCCGGGACGGACAACCTACGAGCAGTACTTC	CAISPGRTTYEQYF
TRBV27	TRBJ1-1	NA	15	few	TGTGCCAGCAGTTTAGATCCCCGCCCCGACACTGAAGCTTTCTTT	CASSLDPRPDTEAFF
TRBV11-2	TRBJ1-3	NA	17	NA	TGTGCCAGCAGAGGCCTCAGATCGACAAACTCTGGAAACACCATATATTTT	CASRGLRSTNSGNTIYF
TRBV30	TRBJ2-1	NA	13	few	TGTGCCTGGATTTCGGGACCCTACAATGAGCAGTTCTTC	CAWISGPYNEQFF
TRBV3-1	TRBJ2-7	NA	15	few	TGTGCCAGCAGCCAAGAACCACGGGGACTCTACGAGCAGTACTTC	CASSQEPRGLYEQYF
TRBV27	TRBJ1-4	NA	15	few	TGTGCCAGCAGTTCCCTGAGCAGGCGCAATGAAAAACTGTTTTTT	CASSSLSRRNEKLFF
TRBV4-1	TRBJ2-7	NA	15	many	TGCGCCAGCAGCCAAGGTCCGGGGCAACACTACGAGCAGTACTTC	CASSQGPGQHYEQYF
TRBV9	TRBJ2-7	TRBD2	14	NA	TGTGCCAGCAGCGTTAGCGGGGGGGCTGGGGAGCAGTACTTC	CASSVSGGAGEQYF
TRBV7-9	TRBJ2-6	NA	18	NA	TGTGCCAGCAGCCCTCCGGTGGGGGTAAGCTCTGGGGCCAACGTCCTGACTTTC	CASSPPVGVSSGANVLTF
TRBV7-3	TRBJ2-1	NA	15	many	TGTGCCAGCAGCCACTACGAGACCGGCAGGAATGAGCAGTTCTTC	CASSHYETGRNEQFF
TRBV25-1	TRBJ2-1	NA	18	few	TGTGCCAGCAGTGAACTAGTGGGACAAACGAGCTCCTACAATGAGCAGTTCTTC	CASSELVGQTSSYNEQFF
TRBV28	TRBJ2-1	TRBD1	15	many	TGTGCCAGCAGCAGACCGGGACAGCGGATGGACGAGCAGTTCTTC	CASSRPGQRMDEQFF
TRBV25-1	TRBJ2-7	TRBD2	15	NA	TGTGCCAGCAGTGTTCTAGCGGGGCCCTCCCCCGAGCAGTACTTC	CASSVLAGPSPEQYF
TRBV20-1	TRBJ2-7	NA	15	few	TGCAGTGCGAAAGGACCAGGGGACCGGGAATACGAGCAGTACTTC	CSAKGPGDREYEQYF
TRBV6-1	TRBJ1-1	NA	13	few	TGTGCCAGCGGAACGGGTCCTAACACTGAAGCTTTCTTT	CASGTGPNTEAFF
TRBV6-1	TRBJ2-6	TRBD1	20	many	TGTGCCAGCAGTACCCGGGACAGGGTCAACACAGCCTCTGGGGCCAACGTCCTGACTTTC	CASSTRDRVNTASGANVLTF
TRBV4-3	TRBJ2-7	TRBD1	16	few	TGCGCCAGCAGCCAGCGTTCCGGGACAGGGGGCCACGAGCAGTACTTC	CASSQRSGTGGHEQYF
TRBV28	TRBJ2-1	NA	19	few	TGTGCCAGCAGTTTTAAATTTCCCCCGCCCGGGGGGCAAAACAATGAGCAGTTCTTC	CASSFKFPPPGGQNNEQFF
TRBV5-6	TRBJ2-1	NA	11	many	TGTGCCAGCAGTCGAGGGCAGGAGCAGTTCTTC	CASSRGQEQFF
TRBV6-6	TRBJ2-1	NA	16	NA	TGTGCCAGCAGTTACTCTTCTTCTTGGACCTACAATGAGCAGTTCTTC	CASSYSSSWTYNEQFF
TRBV27	TRBJ1-5	NA	14	many	TGTGCCAGCAGTTTGCCCGGGAACAATCAGCCCCAGCATTTT	CASSLPGNNQPQHF
TRBV29-1	TRBJ1-1	NA	12	NA	TGCAGCGCCAGACAGAGAAGCACTGAAGCTTTCTTT	CSARQRSTEAFF
TRBV5-4	TRBJ2-5	NA	15	many	TGTGCCAGCAGCTTGGACGTGTTACAGTCGGAGACCCAGTACTTC	CASSLDVLQSETQYF
TRBV12-3/TRBV12-4	TRBJ2-7	NA	13	many	TGTGCCAGCAGCCCAACCCCCGTCTCGTGGCAGTACTTC	CASSPTPVSWQYF
TRBV7-8	TRBJ2-5	TRBD1	13	many	TGTGCCAGCAGCTTGGGGACAGGAGAGACCCAGTACTTC	CASSLGTGETQYF
TRBV12-3/TRBV12-4	TRBJ2-5	NA	11	many	TGTGCCAGCGGCACCAGTGAGACCCAGTACTTC	CASGTSETQYF
TRBV11-2	TRBJ2-3	NA	15	many	TGTGCCAGCAGCTTATCCGGACTCCGCACAGATACGCAGTATTTT	CASSLSGLRTDTQYF
TRBV4-2	TRBJ1-1	TRBD1	15	NA	TGTGCCAGCAGCCGTCGACAGGGAGAGAACACTGAAGCTTTCTTT	CASSRRQGENTEAFF
TRBV28	TRBJ1-5	TRBD1	18	many	TGTGCCAGCAGTTTTTACAGGGGATCATGGTATGGCAATCAGCCCCAGCATTTT	CASSFYRGSWYGNQPQHF
TRBV28	TRBJ2-5	TRBD2	16	many	TGTGCCAGCAGTTCCCGATTAGCGGGAGGGTCGGAGACCCAGTACTTC	CASSSRLAGGSETQYF
TRBV2	TRBJ1-5	TRBD1	14	many	TGTGCCAGCAGAGCCCGGGACAGGGGGGAGCCCCAGCATTTT	CASRARDRGEPQHF